This T cell receptor beta chain was obtained from a study of graft-versus-host responses after intestinal transplantation. Study background: As for transplant type, recipients had multivisceral, liver-intestinal, or isolated intestinal grafts. The whole recipient group had anti-thymocyte globulin induction followed by tacrolimus and steroids for two to four years. Study outcomes and limitations: GvH clones occurred in recipient marrow; some first appeared in ileum or blood. Researchers found peak circulating GvH clone levels linked to early post-transplant HvG declines.

Assay: immunoSEQ multiplex PCR; the TCRdb copy retains only in-frame clones and omits some. The profile shows about 120,000 clones, 90% of them singletons. About this clone: Its antigen is still unknown.

Specimen: unstimulated CD4+ T cells sorted from spleen or lymph node cells, collected before intestinal transplant. The TCR was taken from a human donor who received an intestinal transplant.

DNA for the CDR3: TGTGCCAGCAGCTTAGAACGGACAGGCGGAGGCTACACCTTC. This encodes CASSLERTGGGYTF. This sequence joins TRBV11-2 and TRBJ1-2; 7 bases match TRBD1. This CDR3 spans 14 amino acids. V dropped 0 bases and J dropped 8; count of bases not matched to a gene: 6. Germline V gene sequence: CDR1 SGHAT, CDR2 FQNNGV.